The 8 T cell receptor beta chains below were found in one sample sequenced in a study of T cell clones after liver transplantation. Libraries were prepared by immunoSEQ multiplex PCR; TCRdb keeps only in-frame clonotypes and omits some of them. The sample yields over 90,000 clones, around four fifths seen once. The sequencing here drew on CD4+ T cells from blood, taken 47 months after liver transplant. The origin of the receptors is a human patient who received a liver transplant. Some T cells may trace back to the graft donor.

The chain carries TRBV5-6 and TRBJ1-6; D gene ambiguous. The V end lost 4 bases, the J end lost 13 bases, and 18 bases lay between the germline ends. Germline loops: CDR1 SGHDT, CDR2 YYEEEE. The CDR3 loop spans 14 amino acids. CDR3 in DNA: TGTGCCAGCAGCCCCGACGGGAGCAAGGTGCCCCTCCACTTT. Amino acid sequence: CASSPDGSKVPLHF.

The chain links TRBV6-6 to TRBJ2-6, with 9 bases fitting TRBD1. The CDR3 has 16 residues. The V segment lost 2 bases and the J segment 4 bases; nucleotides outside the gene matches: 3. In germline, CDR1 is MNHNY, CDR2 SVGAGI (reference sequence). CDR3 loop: CASSYKQGAGANVLTF. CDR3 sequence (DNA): TGTGCCAGCAGTTACAAACAGGGGGCCGGGGCCAACGTCCTGACTTTC.

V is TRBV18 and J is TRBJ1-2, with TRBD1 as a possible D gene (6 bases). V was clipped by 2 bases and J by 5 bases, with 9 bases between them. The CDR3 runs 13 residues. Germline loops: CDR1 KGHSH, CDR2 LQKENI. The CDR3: CASSPNREYGYTF. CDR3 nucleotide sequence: TGTGCCAGCTCACCAAACAGGGAATATGGCTACACCTTC.

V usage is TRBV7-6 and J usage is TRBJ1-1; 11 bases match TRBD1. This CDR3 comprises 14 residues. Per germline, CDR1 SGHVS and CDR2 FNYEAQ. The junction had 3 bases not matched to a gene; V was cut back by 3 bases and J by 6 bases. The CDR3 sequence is CASSLGDRGAEAFF. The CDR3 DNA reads TGTGCCAGCAGCTTGGGGGACAGGGGGGCTGAAGCTTTCTTT.

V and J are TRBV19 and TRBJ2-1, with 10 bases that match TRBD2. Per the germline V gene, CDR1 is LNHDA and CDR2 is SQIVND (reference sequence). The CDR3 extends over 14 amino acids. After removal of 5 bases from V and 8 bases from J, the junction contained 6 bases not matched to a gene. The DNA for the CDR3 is TGTGCCAGTAGTTGGCTAGCGGGAGTCCATGAGCAGTTCTTC. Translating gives CASSWLAGVHEQFF.

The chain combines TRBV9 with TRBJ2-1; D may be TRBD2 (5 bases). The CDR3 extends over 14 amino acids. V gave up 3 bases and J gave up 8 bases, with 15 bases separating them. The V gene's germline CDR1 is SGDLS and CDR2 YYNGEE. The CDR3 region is CASSGPIGLYEQFF. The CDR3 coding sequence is TGTGCCAGCAGCGGGCCAATAGGACTTTATGAGCAGTTCTTC.

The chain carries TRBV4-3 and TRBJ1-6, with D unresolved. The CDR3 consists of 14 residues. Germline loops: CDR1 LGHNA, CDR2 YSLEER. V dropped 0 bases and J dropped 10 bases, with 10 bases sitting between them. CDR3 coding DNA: TGCGCCAGCAGCCAAGATACGGGGAGATCACCCCTCCACTTT. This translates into CASSQDTGRSPLHF.

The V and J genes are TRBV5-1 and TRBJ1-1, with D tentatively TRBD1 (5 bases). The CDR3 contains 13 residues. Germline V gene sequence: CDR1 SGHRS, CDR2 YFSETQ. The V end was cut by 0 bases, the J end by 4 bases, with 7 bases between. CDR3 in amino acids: CASSLAGPTEAFF. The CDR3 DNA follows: TGCGCCAGCAGCTTGGCGGGGCCCACTGAAGCTTTCTTT. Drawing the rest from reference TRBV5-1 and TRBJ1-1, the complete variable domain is KAGVTQTPRYLIKTRGQQVTLSCSPISGHRSVSWYQQTPGQGLQFLFEYFSETQRNKGNFPGRFSGRQFSNSRSEMNVSTLELGDSALYLCASSLAGPTEAFFGQGTRLTVV.